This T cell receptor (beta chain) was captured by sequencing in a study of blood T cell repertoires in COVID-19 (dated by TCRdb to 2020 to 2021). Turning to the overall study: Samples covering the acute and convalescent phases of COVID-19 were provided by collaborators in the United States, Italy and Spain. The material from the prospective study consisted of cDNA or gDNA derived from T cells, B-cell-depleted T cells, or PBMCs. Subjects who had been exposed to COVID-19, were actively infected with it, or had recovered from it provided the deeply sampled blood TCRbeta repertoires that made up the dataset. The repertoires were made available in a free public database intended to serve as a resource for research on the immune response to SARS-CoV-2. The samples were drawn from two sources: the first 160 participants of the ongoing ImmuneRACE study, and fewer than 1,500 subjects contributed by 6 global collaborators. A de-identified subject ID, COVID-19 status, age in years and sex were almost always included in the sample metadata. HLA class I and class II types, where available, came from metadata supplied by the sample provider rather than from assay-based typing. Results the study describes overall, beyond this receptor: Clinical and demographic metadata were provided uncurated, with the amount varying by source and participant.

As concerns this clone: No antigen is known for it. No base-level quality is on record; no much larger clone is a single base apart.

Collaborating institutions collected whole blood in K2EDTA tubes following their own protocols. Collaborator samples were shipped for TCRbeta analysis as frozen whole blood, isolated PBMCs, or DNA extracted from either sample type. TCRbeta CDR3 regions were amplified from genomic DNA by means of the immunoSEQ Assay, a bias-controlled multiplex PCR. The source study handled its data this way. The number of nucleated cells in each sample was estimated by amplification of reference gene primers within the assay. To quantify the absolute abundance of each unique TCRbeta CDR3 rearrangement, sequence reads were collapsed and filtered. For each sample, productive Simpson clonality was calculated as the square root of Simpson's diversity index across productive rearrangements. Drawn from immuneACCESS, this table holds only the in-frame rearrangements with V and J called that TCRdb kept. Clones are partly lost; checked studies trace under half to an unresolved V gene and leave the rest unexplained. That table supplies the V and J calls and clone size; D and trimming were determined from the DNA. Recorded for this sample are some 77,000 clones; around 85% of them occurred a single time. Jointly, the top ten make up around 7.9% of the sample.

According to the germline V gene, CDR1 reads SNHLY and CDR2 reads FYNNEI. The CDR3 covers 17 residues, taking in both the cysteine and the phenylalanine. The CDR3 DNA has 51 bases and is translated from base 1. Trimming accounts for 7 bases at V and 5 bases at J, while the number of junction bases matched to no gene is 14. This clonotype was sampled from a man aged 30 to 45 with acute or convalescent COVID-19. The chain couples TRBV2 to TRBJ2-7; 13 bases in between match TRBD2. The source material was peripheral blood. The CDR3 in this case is CASTQNRLAGGGNEQYF. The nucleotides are TGTGCCAGCACCCAGAACAGACTAGCGGGAGGTGGAAACGAGCAGTACTTC.